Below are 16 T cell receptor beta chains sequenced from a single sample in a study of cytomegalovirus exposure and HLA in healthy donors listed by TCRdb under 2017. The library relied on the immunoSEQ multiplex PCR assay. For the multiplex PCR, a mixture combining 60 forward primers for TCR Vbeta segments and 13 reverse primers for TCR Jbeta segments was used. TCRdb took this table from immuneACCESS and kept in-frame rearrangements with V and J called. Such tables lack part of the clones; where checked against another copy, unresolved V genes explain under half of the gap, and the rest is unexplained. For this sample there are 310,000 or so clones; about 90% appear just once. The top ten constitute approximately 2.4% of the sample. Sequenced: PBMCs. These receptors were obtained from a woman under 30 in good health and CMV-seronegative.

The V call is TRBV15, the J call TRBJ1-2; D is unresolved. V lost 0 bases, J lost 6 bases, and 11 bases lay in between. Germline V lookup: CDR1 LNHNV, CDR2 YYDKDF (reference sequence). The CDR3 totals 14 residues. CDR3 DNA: TGTGCCACCAGCAGAGAAGAGGTCGGGGATGGCTACACCTTC. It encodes CATSREEVGDGYTF.

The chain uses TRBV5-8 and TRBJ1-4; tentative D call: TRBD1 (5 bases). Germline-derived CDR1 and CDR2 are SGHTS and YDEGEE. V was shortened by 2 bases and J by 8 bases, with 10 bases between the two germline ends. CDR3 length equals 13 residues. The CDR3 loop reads CASSFVGGEKLFF. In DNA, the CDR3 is TGTGCCAGCAGCTTCGTCGGGGGGGAAAAACTGTTTTTT.

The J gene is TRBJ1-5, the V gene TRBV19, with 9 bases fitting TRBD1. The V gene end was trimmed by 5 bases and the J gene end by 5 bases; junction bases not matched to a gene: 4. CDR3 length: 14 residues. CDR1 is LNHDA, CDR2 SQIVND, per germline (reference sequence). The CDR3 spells CASSPTGGDQPQHF. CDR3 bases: TGTGCCAGTAGTCCCACAGGGGGCGATCAGCCCCAGCATTTT.

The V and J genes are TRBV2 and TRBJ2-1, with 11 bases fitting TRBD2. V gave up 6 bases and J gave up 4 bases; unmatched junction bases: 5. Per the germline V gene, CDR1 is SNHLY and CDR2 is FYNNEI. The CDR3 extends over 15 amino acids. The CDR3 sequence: CASSQLAGEYNEQFF. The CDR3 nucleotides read TGTGCCAGCAGCCAACTAGCGGGGGAATACAATGAGCAGTTCTTC.

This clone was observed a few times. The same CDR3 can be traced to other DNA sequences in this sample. CDR3 DNA: TGTGCCAGCAGCCTGGGACAGGGAAATGAAAAACTGTTTTTT. Protein: CASSLGQGNEKLFF. The rearrangement links TRBV7-9 to TRBJ1-4, with TRBD1 identical over 9 bases. Germline CDR1 is SEHNR and CDR2 is FQNEAQ (reference sequence). J was trimmed by 5 bases and V by 5 bases; bases with no gene match: 3. The CDR3 spans 14 residues.

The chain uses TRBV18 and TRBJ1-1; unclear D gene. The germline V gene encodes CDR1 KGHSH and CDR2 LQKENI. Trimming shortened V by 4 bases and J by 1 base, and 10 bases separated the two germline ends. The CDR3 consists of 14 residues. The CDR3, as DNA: TGTGCCAGCTCACGCCAACGGGGGAACACTGAAGCTTTCTTT. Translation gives CASSRQRGNTEAFF.

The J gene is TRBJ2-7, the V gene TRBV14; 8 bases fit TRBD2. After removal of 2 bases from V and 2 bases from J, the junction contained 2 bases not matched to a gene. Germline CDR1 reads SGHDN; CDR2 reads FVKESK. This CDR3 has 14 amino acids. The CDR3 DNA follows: TGTGCCAGCAGCCAACGGGGGGGAGCCTACGAGCAGTACTTC. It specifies CASSQRGGAYEQYF.

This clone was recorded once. CDR3 sequence reads: CASSPLLAGSYGYTF. CDR3 bases: TGTGCCAGCTCACCCCTTCTGGCAGGCAGCTATGGCTACACCTTC. The rearrangement joins TRBV18 to TRBJ1-2; D unresolved. Trimming shortened V by 3 bases and J by 4 bases, and 15 bases separated the two germline ends. This CDR3 has 15 residues. Germline-derived CDR1 and CDR2 are KGHSH and LQKENI.

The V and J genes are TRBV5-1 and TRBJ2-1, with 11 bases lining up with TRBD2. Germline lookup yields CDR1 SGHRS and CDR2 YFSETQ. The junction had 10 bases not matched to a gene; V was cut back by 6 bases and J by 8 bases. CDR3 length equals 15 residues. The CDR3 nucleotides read TGCGCCAGCAACTTAGCGGGGGGGATTCCGGATGAGCAGTTCTTC. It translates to CASNLAGGIPDEQFF. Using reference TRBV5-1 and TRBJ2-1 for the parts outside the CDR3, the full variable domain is KAGVTQTPRYLIKTRGQQVTLSCSPISGHRSVSWYQQTPGQGLQFLFEYFSETQRNKGNFPGRFSGRQFSNSRSEMNVSTLELGDSALYLCASNLAGGIPDEQFFGPGTRLTVL.

In DNA form, the CDR3 reads TGCGCCAGCAGCCAAGATTGGGGACAGGGCCTCTCCTACGAGCAGTACTTC. It encodes CASSQDWGQGLSYEQYF. The chain recombines TRBV4-1 with TRBJ2-7; TRBD1 agrees at 9 bases. There are 17 residues in the CDR3. V was pared by 0 bases and J by 0 bases, with 6 bases of the junction left unmatched. The germline V gene has CDR1 MGHRA and CDR2 YSYEKL.

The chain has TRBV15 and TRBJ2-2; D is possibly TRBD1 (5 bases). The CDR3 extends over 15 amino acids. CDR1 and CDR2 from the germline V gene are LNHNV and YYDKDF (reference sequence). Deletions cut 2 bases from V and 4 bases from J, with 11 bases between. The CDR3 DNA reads TGTGCCACCAGCAGACCAGGGTCTAGCACCGGGGAGCTGTTTTTT. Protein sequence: CATSRPGSSTGELFF.

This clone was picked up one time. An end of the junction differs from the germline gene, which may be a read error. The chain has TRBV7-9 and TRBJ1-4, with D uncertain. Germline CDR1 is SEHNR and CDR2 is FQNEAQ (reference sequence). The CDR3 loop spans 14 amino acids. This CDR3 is CSSSLPRGNEKLFF. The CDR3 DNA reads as TGTTCCAGCAGCTTACCTCGGGGTAATGAAAAACTGTTTTTT.

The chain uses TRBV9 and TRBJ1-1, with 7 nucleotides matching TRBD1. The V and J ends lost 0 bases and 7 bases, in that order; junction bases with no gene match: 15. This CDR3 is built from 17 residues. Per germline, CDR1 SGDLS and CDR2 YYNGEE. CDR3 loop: CASSVGLRGIQGGEAFF. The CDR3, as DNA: TGTGCCAGCAGCGTAGGCCTAAGAGGGATCCAGGGGGGTGAAGCTTTCTTT.

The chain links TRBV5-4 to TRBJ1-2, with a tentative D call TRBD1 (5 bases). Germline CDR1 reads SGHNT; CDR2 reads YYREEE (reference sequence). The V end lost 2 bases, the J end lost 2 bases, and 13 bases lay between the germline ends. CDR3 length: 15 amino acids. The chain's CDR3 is CASSFRGGENYGYTF. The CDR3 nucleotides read TGTGCCAGCAGCTTTAGGGGCGGGGAGAACTATGGCTACACCTTC.

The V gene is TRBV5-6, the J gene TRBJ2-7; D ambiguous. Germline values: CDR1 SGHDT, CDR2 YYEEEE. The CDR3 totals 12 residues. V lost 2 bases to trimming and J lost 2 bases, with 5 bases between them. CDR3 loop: CASSFLPYEQYF. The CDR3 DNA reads TGTGCCAGCAGCTTTCTCCCCTACGAGCAGTACTTC.

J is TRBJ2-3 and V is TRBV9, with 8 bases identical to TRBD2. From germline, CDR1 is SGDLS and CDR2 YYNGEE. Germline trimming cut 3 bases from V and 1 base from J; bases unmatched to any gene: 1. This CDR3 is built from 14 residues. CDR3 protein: CASSALAGTDTQYF. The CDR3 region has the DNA TGTGCCAGCAGCGCACTAGCGGGCACAGATACGCAGTATTTT.